This TCR beta chain was obtained from a study of blood T cell repertoires in COVID-19. V gave up 6 bases and J gave up 9 bases, with 5 bases separating them. Germline V gene sequence: CDR1 DFQATT, CDR2 SNEGSKA (reference sequence). The CDR3 totals 8 residues. Original analysis: How many nucleated cells were present was estimated from reference gene primer amplification. Profiling relied on immunoSEQ multiplex PCR, and the TCRdb table lists in-frame clones only, not all of them. V and J calls and clone size are given by that table; D and trimming were obtained from the DNA. The sample carries 200,000 to 300,000 clones, roughly 86% recorded once.

This receptor was obtained from a man older than 75 with acute or convalescent COVID-19. Sequencing was performed on peripheral blood. The chain recombines TRBV20-1 with TRBJ1-1; D not certain. CDR3 residues: CSAPKAFF. The CDR3 DNA sequence: TGCAGTGCCCCCAAAGCTTTCTTT.